This T cell receptor (beta chain) came from a study of radiation and T cells in renal cell carcinoma. The time point is: blood 4 weeks post-SBRT, at nephrectomy. Treatment reported: 15 Gy SBRT to primary tumor, nephrectomy 4 weeks later. Blood was sampled at baseline, 2 weeks and 4 weeks after SBRT. Here immunoSEQ multiplex PCR was the method, and the copy in TCRdb shows in-frame clones only, minus some. The sample holds about 170,000 clones, roughly nine tenths seen once. The V segment lost 6 bases and the J segment 0 bases; nucleotides outside the gene matches: 8. This CDR3 region has 16 residues. Germline lookup yields CDR1 SGHRS and CDR2 YFSETQ.

This chain links TRBV5-1 with TRBJ2-3; TRBD2 agrees at 9 bases. The TCR was taken from a woman between 50 and 59 years old with renal cell carcinoma. Sequencing was performed on blood, taken from a patient whose treatment included radiotherapy and nephrectomy. CDR3 region: CASNKASGASTDTQYF. In nucleotides, the CDR3 is TGCGCCAGCAATAAGGCTAGCGGGGCTAGCACAGATACGCAGTATTTT.